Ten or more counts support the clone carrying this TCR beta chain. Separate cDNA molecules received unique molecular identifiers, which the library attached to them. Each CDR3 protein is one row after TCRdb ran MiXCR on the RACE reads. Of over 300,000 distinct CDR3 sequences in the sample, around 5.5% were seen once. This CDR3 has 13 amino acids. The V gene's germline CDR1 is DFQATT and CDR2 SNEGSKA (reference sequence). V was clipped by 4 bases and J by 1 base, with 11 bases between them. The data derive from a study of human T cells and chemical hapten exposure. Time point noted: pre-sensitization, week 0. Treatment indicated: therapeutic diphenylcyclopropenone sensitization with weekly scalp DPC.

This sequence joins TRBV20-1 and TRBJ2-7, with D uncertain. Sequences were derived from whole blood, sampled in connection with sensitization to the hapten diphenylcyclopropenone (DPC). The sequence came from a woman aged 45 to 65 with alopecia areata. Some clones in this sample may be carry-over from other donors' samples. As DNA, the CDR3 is TGCAGTGCTAACTACCAGCAGTCCTACGAGCAGTACTTC. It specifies CSANYQQSYEQYF.